Below, 10 T cell receptor beta chains from the same sample are listed, as sequenced in a study of early T cells in non-severe SARS-CoV-2 infection. One entry per CDR3 protein, called by TCRdb with MiXCR from the 5' RACE reads. This sample carries 60,000 or so distinct CDR3 sequences, 8% to 9.5% of them seen once, and the ten largest clones take under 20%. Sequenced input: whole blood. The receptors come from an adult who was a healthcare worker with PCR-confirmed SARS-CoV-2 infection or an uninfected control (not recorded which).

The chain employs TRBV27 and TRBJ2-3; D is unresolved. Germline CDR1 is MNHEY and CDR2 is SMNVEV (reference sequence). The CDR3 spans 15 residues. Trimming pared 1 base from V and 2 bases from J, leaving 10 bases between. The CDR3 DNA follows: TGTGCCAGCAGTTTATTGGCAGAGTTCACAGATACGCAGTATTTT. Translation: CASSLLAEFTDTQYF.

This clonotype was detected ten times or more. The chain links TRBV28 to TRBJ2-3; D possibly matches TRBD1 or TRBD2 (5 bases each). This CDR3 is 15 amino acids long. V lost 5 bases and J 1 base, leaving 13 bases between the germline ends. Germline V gives CDR1 MDHEN, CDR2 SYDVKM. In DNA form, the CDR3 reads TGTGCCAGCAGTCCGTCGGGACGGGGCACAGATACGCAGTATTTT. Residues: CASSPSGRGTDTQYF.

This clonotype has a handful of counts. The rearrangement links TRBV19 to TRBJ2-3; 10 nucleotides line up with TRBD2. Looked up from germline, CDR1 is LNHDA and CDR2 is SQIVND (reference sequence). The CDR3 sequence is 14 residues long. The trim removed 7 bases at V and 6 bases at J, leaving 7 bases unmatched. The CDR3, as DNA: TGTGCCAGTACCCCTAGCGGGAGCATGGATACGCAGTATTTT. This codes for CASTPSGSMDTQYF. The full variable domain, completed using reference TRBV19 and TRBJ2-3, is DGGITQSPKYLFRKEGQNVTLSCEQNLNHDAMYWYRQDPGQGLRLIYYSQIVNDFQKGDIAEGYSVSREKKESFPLTVTSAQKNPTAFYLCASTPSGSMDTQYFGPGTRLTVL.

This clonotype was seen repeatedly, ten times or more. The rearrangement uses TRBV7-9 and TRBJ2-5; tentatively, D is TRBD1 (5 bases). There are 13 residues in the CDR3. V was clipped by 5 bases and J by 5 bases, with 12 bases between them. Per germline, CDR1 SEHNR and CDR2 FQNEAQ (reference sequence). DNA for the CDR3: TGTGCCAGCAGCCAGACAGATCGGGAGACCCAGTACTTC. Translating gives CASSQTDRETQYF.

The V gene is TRBV12-3 or TRBV12-4, the J gene TRBJ1-3; D is undetermined. V gave up 7 bases and J gave up 5 bases, with 12 bases separating them. The CDR3 is 13 residues long. CDR3 in amino acids: CASNSASRNTIYF. The CDR3 nucleotides read TGTGCCAGCAATTCCGCCAGCCGAAACACCATATATTTT.

This clonotype came up a few times. The rearrangement uses TRBV11-2 and TRBJ1-1; the D is unclear. Germline assignment: CDR1 SGHAT and CDR2 FQNNGV. The V end lost 5 bases, the J end lost 6 bases, and 13 bases lay between the germline ends. This CDR3 has 13 residues. The CDR3 reads CASSPQEWAEAFF. In DNA, the CDR3 is TGTGCCAGCAGCCCCCAAGAATGGGCTGAAGCTTTCTTT.

This clonotype was seen at least ten times. V is TRBV28 and J is TRBJ1-5; TRBD1 might be the D (5 bases). Trimming shortened V by 6 bases and J by 2 bases, and 11 bases separated the two germline ends. Germline V gene data show CDR1 as MDHEN and CDR2 as SYDVKM. The CDR3 spans 14 residues. The CDR3 loop reads CASSSDRGNQPQHF. CDR3 DNA: TGTGCCAGCAGCTCCGACAGAGGCAATCAGCCCCAGCATTTT.

This clonotype showed up just a few times. The chain joins TRBV12-3 or TRBV12-4 to TRBJ2-7, with a weak D call TRBD2 (6 bases). V was cut by 5 bases and J by 2 bases, with 13 bases left in between. This CDR3 is built from 14 residues. The DNA of the CDR3 is TGTGCCAGCAGTGGAGGCGGAGGGACCTACGAGCAGTACTTC. This translates into CASSGGGGTYEQYF.

At least ten counts were recorded for this clonotype. This chain uses TRBV28 with TRBJ2-7, with D tentatively TRBD2 (5 bases). Germline V lookup: CDR1 MDHEN, CDR2 SYDVKM. CDR3 length equals 15 residues. The V end was cut by 1 base, the J end by 7 bases, with 17 bases between. The chain's CDR3 is CASSLYGRTAGEQYF. DNA for the CDR3: TGTGCCAGCAGTTTATACGGGCGGACTGCTGGAGAGCAGTACTTC.

The rearrangement links TRBV6-5 to TRBJ1-1; no clear D gene. This CDR3 has 13 amino acids. CDR1 and CDR2 (germline): MNHEY, SVGAGI. V lost 1 base, J lost 3 bases, and 6 bases lay in between. CDR3 in amino acids: CASSYYRDTEAFF. CDR3 nucleotide sequence: TGTGCCAGCAGTTACTACCGGGACACTGAAGCTTTCTTT.